This TCR beta chain derives from a study of blood T cell repertoires in COVID-19. Study information: Donors in the United States, Italy and Spain gave samples during acute or convalescent COVID-19.

The germline CDR1 and CDR2 sequences are SEHNR and FQNEAQ (reference sequence). J was trimmed by 5 bases and V by 5 bases; bases with no gene match: 3. The CDR3 is 15 amino acids. Some clones are missing from TCRdb's copy, which holds only in-frame ones; the method was immunoSEQ multiplex PCR. The sample gives 85,000 or so clones, roughly 95% of which show up once; almost 4.5% is in the top ten. V gene TRBV7-9 combines with J gene TRBJ2-2, with TRBD2 matching 12 bases. The sequenced sample was peripheral blood. The clonotype was recovered from a human donor with active COVID-19. The donor label of this sample is uncertain. CDR3 coding DNA: TGTGCCAGCAGCACCGGACTAGCGGGAACCGGGGAGCTGTTTTTT. Encoded protein: CASSTGLAGTGELFF.